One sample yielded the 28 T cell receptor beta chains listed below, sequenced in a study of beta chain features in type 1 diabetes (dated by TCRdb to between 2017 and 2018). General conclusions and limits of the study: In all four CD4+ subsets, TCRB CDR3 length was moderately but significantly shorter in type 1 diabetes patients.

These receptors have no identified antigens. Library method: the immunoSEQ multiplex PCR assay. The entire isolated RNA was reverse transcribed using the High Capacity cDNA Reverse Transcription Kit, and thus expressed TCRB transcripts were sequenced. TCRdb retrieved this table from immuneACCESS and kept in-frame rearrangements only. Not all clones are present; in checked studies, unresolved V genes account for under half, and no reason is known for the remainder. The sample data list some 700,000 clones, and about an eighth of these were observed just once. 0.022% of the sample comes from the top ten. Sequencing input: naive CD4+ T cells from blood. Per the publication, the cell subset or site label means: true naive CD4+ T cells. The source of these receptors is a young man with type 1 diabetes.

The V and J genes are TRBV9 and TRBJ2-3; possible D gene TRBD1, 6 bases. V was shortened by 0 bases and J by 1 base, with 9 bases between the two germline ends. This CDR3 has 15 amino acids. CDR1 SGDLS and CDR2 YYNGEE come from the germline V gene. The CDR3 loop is CASSVEGGGTDTQYF. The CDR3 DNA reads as TGTGCCAGCAGCGTAGAAGGGGGAGGCACAGATACGCAGTATTTT.

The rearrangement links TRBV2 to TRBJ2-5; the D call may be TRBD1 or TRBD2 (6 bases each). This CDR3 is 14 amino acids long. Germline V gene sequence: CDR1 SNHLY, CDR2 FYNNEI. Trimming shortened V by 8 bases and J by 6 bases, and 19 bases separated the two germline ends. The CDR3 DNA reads TGTGCCAGCTCGGAGGGTAGGGGGATAAAGACCCAGTACTTC. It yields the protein CASSEGRGIKTQYF. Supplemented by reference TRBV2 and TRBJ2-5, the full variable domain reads EPEVTQTPSHQVTQMGQEVILRCVPISNHLYFYWYRQILGQKVEFLVSFYNNEISEKSEIFDDQFSVERPDGSNFTLKIRSTKLEDSAMYFCASSEGRGIKTQYFGPGTRLLVL.

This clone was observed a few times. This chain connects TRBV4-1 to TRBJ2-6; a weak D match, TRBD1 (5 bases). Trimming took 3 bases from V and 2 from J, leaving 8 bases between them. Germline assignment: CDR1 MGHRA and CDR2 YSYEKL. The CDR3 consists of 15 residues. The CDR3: CASSHQGAGANVLTF. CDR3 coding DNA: TGCGCCAGCAGCCATCAGGGTGCTGGGGCCAACGTCCTGACTTTC.

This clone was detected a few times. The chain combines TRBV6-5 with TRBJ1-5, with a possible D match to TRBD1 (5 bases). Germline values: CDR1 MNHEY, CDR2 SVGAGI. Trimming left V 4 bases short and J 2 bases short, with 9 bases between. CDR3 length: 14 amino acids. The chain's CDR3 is CASSSGLGNQPQHF. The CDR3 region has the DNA TGTGCCAGCAGTTCGGGGCTGGGCAATCAGCCCCAGCATTTT.

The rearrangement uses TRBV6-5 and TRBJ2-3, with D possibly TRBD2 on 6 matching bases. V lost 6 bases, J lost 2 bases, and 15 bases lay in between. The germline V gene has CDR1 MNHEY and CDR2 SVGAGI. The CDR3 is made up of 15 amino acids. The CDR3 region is CASSPTSGVTDTQYF. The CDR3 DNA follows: TGTGCCAGCAGCCCCACCTCGGGGGTCACAGATACGCAGTATTTT.

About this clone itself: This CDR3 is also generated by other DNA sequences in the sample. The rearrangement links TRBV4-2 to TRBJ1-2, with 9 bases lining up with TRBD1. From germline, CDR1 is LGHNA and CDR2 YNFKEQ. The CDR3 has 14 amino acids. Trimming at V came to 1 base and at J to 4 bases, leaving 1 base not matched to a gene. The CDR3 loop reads CASSQGQGGYGYTF. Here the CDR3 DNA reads TGTGCCAGCAGCCAAGGACAGGGGGGCTATGGCTACACCTTC.

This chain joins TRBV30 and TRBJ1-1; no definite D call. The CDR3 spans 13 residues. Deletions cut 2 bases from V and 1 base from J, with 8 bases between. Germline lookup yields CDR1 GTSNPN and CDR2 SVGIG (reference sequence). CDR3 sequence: CAWSLQQNTEAFF. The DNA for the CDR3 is TGTGCCTGGAGTCTACAGCAGAACACTGAAGCTTTCTTT.

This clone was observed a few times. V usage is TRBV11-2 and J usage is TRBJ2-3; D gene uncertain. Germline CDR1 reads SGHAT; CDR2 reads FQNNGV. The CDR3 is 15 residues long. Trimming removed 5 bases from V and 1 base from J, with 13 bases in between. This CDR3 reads CASSKRYLGTDTQYF. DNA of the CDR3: TGTGCCAGCAGCAAACGGTACCTCGGCACAGATACGCAGTATTTT.

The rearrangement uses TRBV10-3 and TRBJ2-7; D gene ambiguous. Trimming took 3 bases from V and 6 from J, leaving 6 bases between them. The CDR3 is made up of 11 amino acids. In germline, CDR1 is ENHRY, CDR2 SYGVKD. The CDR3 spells CAISDPAEQYF. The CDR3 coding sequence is TGTGCCATCAGTGATCCAGCCGAGCAGTACTTC.

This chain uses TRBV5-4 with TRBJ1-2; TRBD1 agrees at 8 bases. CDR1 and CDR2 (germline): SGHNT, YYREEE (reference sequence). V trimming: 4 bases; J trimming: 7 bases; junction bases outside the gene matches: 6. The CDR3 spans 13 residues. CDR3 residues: CASSPDRARGYTF. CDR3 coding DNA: TGTGCCAGCAGCCCGGACAGGGCTCGTGGCTACACCTTC. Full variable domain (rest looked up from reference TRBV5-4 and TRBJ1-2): ETGVTQSPTHLIKTRGQQVTLRCSSQSGHNTVSWYQQALGQGPQFIFQYYREEENGRGNFPPRFSGLQFPNYSSELNVNALELDDSALYLCASSPDRARGYTFGSGTRLTVV.

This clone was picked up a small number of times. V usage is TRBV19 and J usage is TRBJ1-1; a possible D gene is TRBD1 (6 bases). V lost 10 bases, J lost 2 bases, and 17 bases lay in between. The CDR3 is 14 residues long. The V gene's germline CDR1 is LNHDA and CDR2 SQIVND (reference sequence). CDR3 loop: CATIQQGRNTEAFF. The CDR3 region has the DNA TGTGCCACAATTCAACAGGGCAGAAACACTGAAGCTTTCTTT.

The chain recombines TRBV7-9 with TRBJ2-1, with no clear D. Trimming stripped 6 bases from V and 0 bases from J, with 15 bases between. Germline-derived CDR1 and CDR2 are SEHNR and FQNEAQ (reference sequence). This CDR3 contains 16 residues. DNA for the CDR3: TGTGCCAGCAGTCCCGGGCCAGGAAGCTCCTACAATGAGCAGTTCTTC. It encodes CASSPGPGSSYNEQFF. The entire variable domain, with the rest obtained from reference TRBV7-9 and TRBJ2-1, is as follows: DTGVSQNPRHKITKRGQNVTFRCDPISEHNRLYWYRQTLGQGPEFLTYFQNEAQLEKSRLLSDRFSAERPKGSFSTLEIQRTEQGDSAMYLCASSPGPGSSYNEQFFGPGTRLTVL.

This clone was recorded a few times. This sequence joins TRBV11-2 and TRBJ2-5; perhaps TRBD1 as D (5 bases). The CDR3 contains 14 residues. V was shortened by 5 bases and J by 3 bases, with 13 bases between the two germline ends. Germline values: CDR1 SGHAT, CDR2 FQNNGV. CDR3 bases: TGTGCCAGCAGCGCAAATGTAGGGGAAGAGACCCAGTACTTC. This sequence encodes CASSANVGEETQYF.

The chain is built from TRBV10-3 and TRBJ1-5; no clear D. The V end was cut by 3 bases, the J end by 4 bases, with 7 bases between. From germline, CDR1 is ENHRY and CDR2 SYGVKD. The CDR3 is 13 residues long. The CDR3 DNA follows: TGTGCCATCAGTGACGGGGTAAATCAGCCCCAGCATTTT. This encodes CAISDGVNQPQHF.

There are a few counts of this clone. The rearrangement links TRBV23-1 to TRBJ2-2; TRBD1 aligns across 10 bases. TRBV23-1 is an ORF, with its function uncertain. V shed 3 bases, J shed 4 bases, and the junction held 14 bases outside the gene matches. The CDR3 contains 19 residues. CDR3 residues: CASSHSTGGAYLVTGELFF. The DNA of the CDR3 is TGCGCCAGCAGTCACTCGACAGGGGGCGCGTATCTGGTCACCGGGGAGCTGTTTTTT.

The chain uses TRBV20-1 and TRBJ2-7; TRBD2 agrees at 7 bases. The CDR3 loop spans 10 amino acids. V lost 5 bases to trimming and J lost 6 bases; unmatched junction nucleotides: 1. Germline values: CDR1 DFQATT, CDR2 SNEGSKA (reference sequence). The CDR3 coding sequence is TGCAGTGCTCGGGGGGTCGAGCAGTACTTC. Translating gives CSARGVEQYF.

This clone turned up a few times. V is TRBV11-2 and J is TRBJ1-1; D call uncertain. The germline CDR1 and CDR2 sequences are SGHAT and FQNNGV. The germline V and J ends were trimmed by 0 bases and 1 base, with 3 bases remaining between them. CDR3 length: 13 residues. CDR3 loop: CASSLERNTEAFF. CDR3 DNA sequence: TGTGCCAGCAGCTTAGAGAGGAACACTGAAGCTTTCTTT.

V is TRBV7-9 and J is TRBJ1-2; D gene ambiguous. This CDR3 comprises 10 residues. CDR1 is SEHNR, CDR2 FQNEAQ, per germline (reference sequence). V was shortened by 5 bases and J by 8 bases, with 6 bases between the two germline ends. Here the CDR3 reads CASSREGYTF. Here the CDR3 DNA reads TGTGCCAGCAGCCGGGAGGGCTACACCTTC.

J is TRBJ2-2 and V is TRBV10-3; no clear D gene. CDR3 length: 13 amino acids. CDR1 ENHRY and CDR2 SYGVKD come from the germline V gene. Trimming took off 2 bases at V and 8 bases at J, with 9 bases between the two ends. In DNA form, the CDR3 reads TGTGCCATCAGTGAGACGCAGCCTGGGGAGCTGTTTTTT. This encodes CAISETQPGELFF.

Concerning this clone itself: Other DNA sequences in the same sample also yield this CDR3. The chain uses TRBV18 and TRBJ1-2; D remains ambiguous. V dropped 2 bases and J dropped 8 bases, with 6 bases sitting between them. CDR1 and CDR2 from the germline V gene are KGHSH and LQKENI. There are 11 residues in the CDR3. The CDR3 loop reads CASSPGEGYTF. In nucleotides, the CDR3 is TGTGCCAGCTCACCAGGAGAAGGCTACACCTTC.

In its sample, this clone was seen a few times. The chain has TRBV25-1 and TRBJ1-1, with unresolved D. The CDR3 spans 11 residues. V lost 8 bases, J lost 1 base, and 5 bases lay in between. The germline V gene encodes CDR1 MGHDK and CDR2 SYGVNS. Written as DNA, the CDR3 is TGTGCCAGCGGAGGGAACACTGAAGCTTTCTTT. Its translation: CASGGNTEAFF.

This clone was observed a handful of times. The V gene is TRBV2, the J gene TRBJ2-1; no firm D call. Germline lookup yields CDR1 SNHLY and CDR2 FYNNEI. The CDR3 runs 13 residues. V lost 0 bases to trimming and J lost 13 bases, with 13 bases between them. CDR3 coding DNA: TGTGCCAGCAGTGAAGCGCTTCTGAGCCTACAGTTCTTC. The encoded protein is CASSEALLSLQFF.

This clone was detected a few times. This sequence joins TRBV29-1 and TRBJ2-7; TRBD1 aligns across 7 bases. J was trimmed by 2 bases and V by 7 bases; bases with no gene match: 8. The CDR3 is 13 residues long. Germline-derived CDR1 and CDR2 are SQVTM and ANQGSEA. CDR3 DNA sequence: TGCAGCGCGTACCGGGACAGCGCCTACGAGCAGTACTTC. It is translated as CSAYRDSAYEQYF.

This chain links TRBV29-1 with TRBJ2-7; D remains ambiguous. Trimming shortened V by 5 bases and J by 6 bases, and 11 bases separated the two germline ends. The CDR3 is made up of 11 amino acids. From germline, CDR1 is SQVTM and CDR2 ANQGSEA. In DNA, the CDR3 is TGCAGCGTTACTGACCCCGGCGAGCAGTACTTC. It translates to CSVTDPGEQYF.

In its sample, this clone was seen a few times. The CDR3 here is CASSERTPYYEQYF. The CDR3 coding sequence is TGTGCCAGCAGTGAAAGGACTCCCTACTACGAGCAGTACTTC. This chain links TRBV2 with TRBJ2-7; D may be TRBD2 (5 bases). This CDR3 is built from 14 residues. The germline V gene has CDR1 SNHLY and CDR2 FYNNEI. V was clipped by 2 bases and J by 3 bases, with 11 bases between them. The full variable domain, in which reference TRBV2 and TRBJ2-7 provide the parts outside the CDR3, is EPEVTQTPSHQVTQMGQEVILRCVPISNHLYFYWYRQILGQKVEFLVSFYNNEISEKSEIFDDQFSVERPDGSNFTLKIRSTKLEDSAMYFCASSERTPYYEQYFGPGTRLTVT.

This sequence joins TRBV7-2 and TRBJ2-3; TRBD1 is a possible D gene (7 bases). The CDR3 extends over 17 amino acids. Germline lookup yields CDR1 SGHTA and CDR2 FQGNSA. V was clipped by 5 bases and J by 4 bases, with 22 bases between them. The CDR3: CASSQRRGGGVSDTQYF. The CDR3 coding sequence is TGTGCCAGCAGCCAAAGACGAGGGGGCGGGGTTTCAGATACGCAGTATTTT.

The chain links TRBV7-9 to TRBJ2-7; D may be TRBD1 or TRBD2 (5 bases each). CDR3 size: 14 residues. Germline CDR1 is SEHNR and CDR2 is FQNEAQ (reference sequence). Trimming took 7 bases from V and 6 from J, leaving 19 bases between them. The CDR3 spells CASTRSGTSPEQYF. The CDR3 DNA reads TGTGCCAGCACCCGATCCGGGACCTCGCCCGAGCAGTACTTC.

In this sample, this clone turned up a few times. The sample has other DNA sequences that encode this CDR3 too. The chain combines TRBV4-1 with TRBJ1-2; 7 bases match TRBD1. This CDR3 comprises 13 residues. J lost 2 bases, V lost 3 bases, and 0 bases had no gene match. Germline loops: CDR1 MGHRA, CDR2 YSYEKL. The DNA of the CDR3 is TGCGCCAGCAGCCAGGGACAGAACTATGGCTACACCTTC. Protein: CASSQGQNYGYTF.